Presented here are 3 T cell receptor beta chains from one specimen sequenced in a study of T cell clonotyping in hematopoietic cell transplantation (dated by TCRdb to the early 2020s). Receptor libraries were prepared by the immunoSEQ multiplex PCR assay. In its TCRdb copy, this immuneACCESS table keeps in-frame sequences only and misses some clones. Where compared with another copy, unresolved V genes explain less than half of these, and the others have no known cause. This sample lists 30,000 to 45,000 clones; 88% were detected once. Approximately 2% of the sample goes to the ten largest clones. The sequencing input was peripheral blood mononuclear cells. The receptors were sampled from a woman aged 40 to 50 in good health. Some clones in this sample may be carry-over from other donors' samples.

The chain uses TRBV6-5 and TRBJ1-2; D gene uncertain. The V and J ends lost 5 bases and 3 bases respectively, with 13 bases between them. From germline, CDR1 is MNHEY and CDR2 SVGAGI. The CDR3 spans 14 residues. The CDR3 nucleotides read TGTGCCAGCAGTCCCCAGCGCGTTGACTATGGCTACACCTTC. It codes for CASSPQRVDYGYTF.

This rearrangement joins TRBV29-1 to TRBJ2-1; D is undetermined. Germline CDR1 reads SQVTM; CDR2 reads ANQGSEA. V gave up 0 bases and J gave up 6 bases, with 3 bases separating them. The CDR3 is 11 amino acids. Here the CDR3 reads CSVEDVNEQFF. The CDR3 nucleotides read TGCAGCGTTGAAGATGTCAATGAGCAGTTCTTC.

V is TRBV4-1 and J is TRBJ1-2, with 8 bases fitting TRBD1. Germline assignment: CDR1 MGHRA and CDR2 YSYEKL. The trim removed 6 bases at V and 4 bases at J, leaving 7 bases unmatched. CDR3 length equals 14 residues. The DNA of the CDR3 is TGCGCCAGCAGGAGGACAGGGAGTTTCTATGGCTACACCTTC. This sequence encodes CASRRTGSFYGYTF.